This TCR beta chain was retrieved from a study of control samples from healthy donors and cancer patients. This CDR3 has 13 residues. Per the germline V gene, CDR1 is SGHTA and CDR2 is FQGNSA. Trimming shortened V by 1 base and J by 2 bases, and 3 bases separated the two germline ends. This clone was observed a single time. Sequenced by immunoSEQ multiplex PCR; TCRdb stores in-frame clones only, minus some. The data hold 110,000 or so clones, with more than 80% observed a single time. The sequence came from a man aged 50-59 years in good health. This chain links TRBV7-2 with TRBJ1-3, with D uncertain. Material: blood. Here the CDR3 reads CASSLVTGNTIYF. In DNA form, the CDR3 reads TGTGCCAGCAGCTTAGTAACTGGAAACACCATATATTTT.